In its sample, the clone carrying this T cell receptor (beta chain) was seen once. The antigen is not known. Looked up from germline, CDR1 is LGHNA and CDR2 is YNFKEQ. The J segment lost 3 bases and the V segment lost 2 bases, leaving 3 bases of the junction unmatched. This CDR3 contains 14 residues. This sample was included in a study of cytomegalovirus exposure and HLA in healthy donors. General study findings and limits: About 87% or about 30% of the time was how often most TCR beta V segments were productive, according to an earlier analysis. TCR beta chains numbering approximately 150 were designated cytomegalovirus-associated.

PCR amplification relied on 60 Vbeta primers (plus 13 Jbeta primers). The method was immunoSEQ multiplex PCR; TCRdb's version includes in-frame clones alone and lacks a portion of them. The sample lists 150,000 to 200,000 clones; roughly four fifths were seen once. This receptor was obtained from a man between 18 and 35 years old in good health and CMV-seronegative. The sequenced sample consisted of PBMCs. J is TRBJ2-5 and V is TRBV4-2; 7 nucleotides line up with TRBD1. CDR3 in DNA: TGTGCCAGCAGCCAACTCGGGACAGAAGAGACCCAGTACTTC. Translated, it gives CASSQLGTEETQYF.